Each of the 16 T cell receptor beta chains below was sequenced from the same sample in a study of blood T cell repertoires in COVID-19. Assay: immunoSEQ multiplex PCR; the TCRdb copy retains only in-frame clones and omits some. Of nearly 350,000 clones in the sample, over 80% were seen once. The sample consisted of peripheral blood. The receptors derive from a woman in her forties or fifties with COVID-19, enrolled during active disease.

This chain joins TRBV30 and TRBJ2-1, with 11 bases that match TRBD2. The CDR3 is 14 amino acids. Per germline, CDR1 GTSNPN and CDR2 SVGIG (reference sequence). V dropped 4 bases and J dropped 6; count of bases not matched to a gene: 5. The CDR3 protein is CAWTRLAGLNEQFF. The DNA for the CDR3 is TGTGCCTGGACTAGACTAGCGGGACTCAATGAGCAGTTCTTC.

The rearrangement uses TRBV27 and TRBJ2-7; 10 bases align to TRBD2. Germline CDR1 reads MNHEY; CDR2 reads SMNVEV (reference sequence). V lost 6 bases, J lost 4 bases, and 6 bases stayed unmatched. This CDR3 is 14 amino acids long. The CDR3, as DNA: TGTGCCAGCAGACCGGGACTAGCGTTGTACGAGCAGTACTTC. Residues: CASRPGLALYEQYF.

CDR3: CASNGGGPSYEQYF. The CDR3 DNA is TGTGCCAGTAATGGGGGAGGGCCCTCCTACGAGCAGTACTTC. V gene TRBV19 combines with J gene TRBJ2-7; 7 bases match TRBD2. J was trimmed by 0 bases and V by 7 bases; bases with no gene match: 6. The CDR3 has 14 amino acids. Germline V gene data show CDR1 as LNHDA and CDR2 as SQIVND (reference sequence).

CDR3 protein: CASSIAPLLSGQGSSEAFF. The CDR3 DNA follows: TGTGCCAGTAGTATAGCCCCATTATTATCGGGACAGGGGTCTTCTGAAGCTTTCTTT. V gene TRBV19 combines with J gene TRBJ1-1; 10 nucleotides match TRBD1. The V gene's germline CDR1 is LNHDA and CDR2 SQIVND (reference sequence). J gave up 6 bases and V 1 base, and 17 bases lay outside the gene matches. This CDR3 has 19 residues. The full variable domain, in which reference TRBV19 and TRBJ1-1 provide the parts outside the CDR3, is DGGITQSPKYLFRKEGQNVTLSCEQNLNHDAMYWYRQDPGQGLRLIYYSQIVNDFQKGDIAEGYSVSREKKESFPLTVTSAQKNPTAFYLCASSIAPLLSGQGSSEAFFGQGTRLTVV.

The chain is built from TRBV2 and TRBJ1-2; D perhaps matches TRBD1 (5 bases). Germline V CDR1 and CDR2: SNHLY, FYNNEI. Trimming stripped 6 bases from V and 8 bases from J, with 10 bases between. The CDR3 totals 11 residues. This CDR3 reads CASRQGGGYTF. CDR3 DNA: TGTGCCAGCAGGCAGGGCGGAGGCTACACCTTC.

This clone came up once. CDR3 bases: TGTGCCAGCAGCTTGGATCGGGGGAGCGACTATGGCTACACCTTC. Translated: CASSLDRGSDYGYTF. The chain uses TRBV5-4 and TRBJ1-2, with D perhaps matching TRBD1 (5 bases). CDR1 and CDR2 from the germline V gene are SGHNT and YYREEE (reference sequence). Trimming stripped 0 bases from V and 3 bases from J, with 12 bases between. The CDR3 is 15 amino acids.

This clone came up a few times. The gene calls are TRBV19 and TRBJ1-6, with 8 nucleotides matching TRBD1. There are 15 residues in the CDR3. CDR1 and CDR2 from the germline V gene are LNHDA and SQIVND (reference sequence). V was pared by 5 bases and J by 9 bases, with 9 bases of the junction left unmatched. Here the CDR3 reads CASSDRTGISSPLHF. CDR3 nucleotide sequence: TGTGCCAGTAGTGATCGGACAGGGATCTCTTCACCCCTCCACTTT.

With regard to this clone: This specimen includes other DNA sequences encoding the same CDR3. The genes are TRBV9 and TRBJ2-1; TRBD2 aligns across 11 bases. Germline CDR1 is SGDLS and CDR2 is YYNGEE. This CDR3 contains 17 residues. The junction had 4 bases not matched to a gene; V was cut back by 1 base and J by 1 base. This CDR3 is CASSVRLAGGSYNEQFF. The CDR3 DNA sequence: TGTGCCAGCAGCGTAAGGTTAGCGGGAGGGTCCTACAATGAGCAGTTCTTC.

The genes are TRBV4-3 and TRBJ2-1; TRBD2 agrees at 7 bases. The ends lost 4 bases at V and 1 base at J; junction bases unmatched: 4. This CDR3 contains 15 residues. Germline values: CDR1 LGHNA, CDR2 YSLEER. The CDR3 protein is CASSRSSGSYNEQFF. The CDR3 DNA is TGCGCCAGCAGCCGATCTAGCGGATCCTACAATGAGCAGTTCTTC.

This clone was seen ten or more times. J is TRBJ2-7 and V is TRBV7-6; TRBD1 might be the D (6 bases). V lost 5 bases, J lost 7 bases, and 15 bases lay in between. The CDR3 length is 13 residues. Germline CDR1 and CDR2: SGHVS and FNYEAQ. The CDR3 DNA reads TGTGCCAGCAGCCCCGTTCAGGGGTATGAGCAGTACTTC. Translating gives CASSPVQGYEQYF. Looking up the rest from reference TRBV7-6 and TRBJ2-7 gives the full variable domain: GAGVSQSPRYKVTKRGQDVALRCDPISGHVSLYWYRQALGQGPEFLTYFNYEAQQDKSGLPNDRFSAERPEGSISTLTIQRTEQRDSAMYRCASSPVQGYEQYFGPGTRLTVT.

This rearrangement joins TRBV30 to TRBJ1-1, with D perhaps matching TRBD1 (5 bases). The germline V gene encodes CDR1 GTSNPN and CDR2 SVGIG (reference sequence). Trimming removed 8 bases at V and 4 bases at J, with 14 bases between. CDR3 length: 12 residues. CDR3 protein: CARMWGGTEAFF. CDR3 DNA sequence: TGTGCCCGGATGTGGGGGGGCACTGAAGCTTTCTTT.

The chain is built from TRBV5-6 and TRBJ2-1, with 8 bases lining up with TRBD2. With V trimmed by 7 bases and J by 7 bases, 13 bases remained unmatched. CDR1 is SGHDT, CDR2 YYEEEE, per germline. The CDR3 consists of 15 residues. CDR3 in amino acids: CASHGRGALWNEQFF. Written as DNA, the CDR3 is TGTGCCAGCCACGGGCGGGGGGCTTTGTGGAATGAGCAGTTCTTC.

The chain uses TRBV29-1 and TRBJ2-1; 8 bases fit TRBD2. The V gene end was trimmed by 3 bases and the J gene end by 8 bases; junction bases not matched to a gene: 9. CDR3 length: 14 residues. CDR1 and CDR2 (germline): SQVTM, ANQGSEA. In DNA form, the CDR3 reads TGCAGCGTTGAGGTCCCAGCGGGAGTCCATGAGCAGTTCTTC. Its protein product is CSVEVPAGVHEQFF.

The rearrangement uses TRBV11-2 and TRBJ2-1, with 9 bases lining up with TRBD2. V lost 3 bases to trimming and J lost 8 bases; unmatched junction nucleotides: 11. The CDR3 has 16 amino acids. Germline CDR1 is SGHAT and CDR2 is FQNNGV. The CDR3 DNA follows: TGTGCCAGCAGCTTGCCATCGGGACTAGCTATCCATGAGCAGTTCTTC. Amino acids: CASSLPSGLAIHEQFF.

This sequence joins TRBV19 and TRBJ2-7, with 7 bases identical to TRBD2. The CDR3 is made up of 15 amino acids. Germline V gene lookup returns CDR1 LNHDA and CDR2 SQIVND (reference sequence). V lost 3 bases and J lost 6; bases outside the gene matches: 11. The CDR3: CASSIMGTKNREQYF. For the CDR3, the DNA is TGTGCCAGTAGTATCATGGGGACTAAGAACCGCGAGCAGTACTTC. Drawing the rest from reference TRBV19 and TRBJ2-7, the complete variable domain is DGGITQSPKYLFRKEGQNVTLSCEQNLNHDAMYWYRQDPGQGLRLIYYSQIVNDFQKGDIAEGYSVSREKKESFPLTVTSAQKNPTAFYLCASSIMGTKNREQYFGPGTRLTVT.

The CDR3 loop reads CASSPRTGGRLNTEAFF. In DNA form, the CDR3 reads TGTGCCAGCTCACCACGAACGGGGGGCCGACTGAACACTGAAGCTTTCTTT. The V call is TRBV18, the J call TRBJ1-1, with D maybe TRBD1 (6 bases). Germline V gene sequence: CDR1 KGHSH, CDR2 LQKENI. V was pared by 1 base and J by 0 bases, with 15 bases between. The length of the CDR3 is 17 residues.